Each of the 4 T cell receptor beta chains below was sequenced from the same sample in a study of blood T cell repertoires in COVID-19. Here immunoSEQ multiplex PCR was the method, and the copy in TCRdb shows in-frame clones only, minus some. The table includes some 200,000 clones, 70% to 90% detected once. Sequencing was done on a sample of peripheral blood. These receptors came from a woman older than 75 with acute or convalescent COVID-19.

The J gene is TRBJ1-1, the V gene TRBV30; 9 bases are shared with TRBD1. This CDR3 is built from 13 residues. V trimming: 1 base; J trimming: 6 bases; junction bases outside the gene matches: 3. Germline CDR1 reads GTSNPN; CDR2 reads SVGIG (reference sequence). The CDR3 here is CAWSGQGGSEAFF. CDR3 nucleotide sequence: TGTGCCTGGAGTGGACAGGGGGGCTCTGAAGCTTTCTTT.

This sequence joins TRBV7-8 and TRBJ2-1; D might be TRBD2 (6 bases). The CDR3 sequence is 14 residues long. Trimming left V 5 bases short and J 2 bases short, with 10 bases between. The germline CDR1 and CDR2 sequences are SGHVS and FQNEAQ. The CDR3 DNA follows: TGTGCCAGCAGCGGGGGGACCACCTACAATGAGCAGTTCTTC. It specifies CASSGGTTYNEQFF.

The chain employs TRBV6-1 and TRBJ2-5; 7 bases agree with TRBD2. After removal of 0 bases from V and 4 bases from J, the junction contained 8 bases not matched to a gene. The V gene's germline CDR1 is MNHNS and CDR2 SASEGT. The CDR3 length is 16 residues. In DNA, the CDR3 is TGTGCCAGCAGTGAAGCTATTGGACTAGGTGGAGAGACCCAGTACTTC. The encoded protein is CASSEAIGLGGETQYF.

This clone has more than one count but fewer than ten. The V gene is TRBV4-2, the J gene TRBJ2-7; TRBD1 agrees at 12 bases. V dropped 1 base and J dropped 6; count of bases not matched to a gene: 7. The CDR3 length is 16 residues. The V gene's germline CDR1 is LGHNA and CDR2 YNFKEQ. DNA for the CDR3: TGTGCCAGCAGCCAAGTATCGGGACAGGGGGCGGGCGAGCAGTACTTC. This translates into CASSQVSGQGAGEQYF.